This T cell receptor (beta chain) was recovered during a study of blood T cell repertoires in COVID-19. As for the study in general: The United States, Italy and Spain supplied acute and convalescent COVID-19 samples. Sources were T cells, B-cell-depleted T cells, or PBMCs; the material itself was cDNA or gDNA.

V lost 6 bases and J lost 5, with 17 bases in between. The CDR3 runs 15 residues. Germline CDR1 ENHRY, CDR2 SYGVKD. In the study's own analysis: Scientists estimated how many nucleated cells there were by amplifying reference gene primers. Repertoires were generated with immunoSEQ multiplex PCR, while TCRdb's copy carries only in-frame clones and drops some. V and J calls and clone size are those listed in that table; D and trimming were worked out from the DNA. There are about 34,000 clones in the sample; more than 75% occur only once, and 7% to 8.5% lies in the top ten. This TCR was recovered from a woman aged 55-70 years with acute or convalescent COVID-19. This sequence joins TRBV10-3 and TRBJ2-1; a possible D gene is TRBD1 (7 bases). The sequenced sample was peripheral blood. This CDR3 is CAISPPGGSHNEQFF. The CDR3, as DNA: TGTGCCATCAGCCCCCCAGGGGGGAGCCACAATGAGCAGTTCTTC.